This T cell receptor beta chain was sequenced for a study of blood T cell repertoires in COVID-19. Study summary: Some COVID-19 samples were acute and others convalescent; all came from the United States, Italy and Spain. Sample material is recorded as cDNA or gDNA derived from T cells, B-cell-depleted T cells, or PBMCs.

This CDR3 contains 17 residues. The V gene's germline CDR1 is SGHAT and CDR2 FQNNGV. Trimming removed 0 bases from V and 4 bases from J; junction bases left unmatched: 6. Per the original data handling: For nucleated cells, counts were estimated from reference gene primer amplification. The table came from immunoSEQ multiplex PCR; TCRdb's copy has only in-frame clones and leaves some out. V, J and clone size were drawn from that table, and D and trimming were deduced from the DNA. This sample has 150,000 to 180,000 clones, with 91% found just once. The receptor was derived from a man aged 50 to 59 with acute or convalescent COVID-19. The gene calls are TRBV11-2 and TRBJ2-1; 10 nucleotides match TRBD2. Material for sequencing was peripheral blood. This CDR3 reads CASSLDLNSGRYNEQFF. In DNA, the CDR3 is TGTGCCAGCAGCTTAGATCTTAATAGCGGGAGGTACAATGAGCAGTTCTTC.